These 29 T cell receptor beta chains were all obtained from the same sample, sequenced in a study of T cells in Graves' hyperthyroidism and ophthalmopathy. Researchers took RNA transcripts and amplified the TCR beta CDR3 regions from them. The TCR CDR3 was amplified in a first-round RT-PCR using the HTBI primer set. Each CDR3 protein is one row after TCRdb ran MiXCR on the multiplex PCR reads. The table shows a few hundred thousand distinct CDR3 sequences, with just under 25% occurring only once. Sequences were obtained from blood. The receptors originated from a man in his forties or fifties with Graves' hyperthyroidism.

The chain has TRBV25-1 and TRBJ1-3; D unclear. Trimming removed 4 bases from V and 3 bases from J, with 7 bases in between. The CDR3 is 13 residues long. Germline CDR1 is MGHDK and CDR2 is SYGVNS. DNA of the CDR3: TGTGCCAGCAGTGGGGGTCTTGGAAACACCATATATTTT. Translated: CASSGGLGNTIYF.

This clonotype was seen repeatedly, ten times or more. The V and J genes are TRBV6-6 and TRBJ2-5, with 7 bases aligning to TRBD2. With V trimmed by 0 bases and J by 4 bases, 5 bases remained unmatched. Per germline, CDR1 MNHNY and CDR2 SVGAGI (reference sequence). This CDR3 comprises 15 residues. This CDR3 reads CASSYSWGGRETQYF. As DNA, the CDR3 is TGTGCCAGCAGTTACTCCTGGGGAGGGAGAGAGACCCAGTACTTC.

This clonotype has a handful of counts. The chain links TRBV19 to TRBJ2-5, with D perhaps matching TRBD2 (6 bases). Germline assignment: CDR1 LNHDA and CDR2 SQIVND (reference sequence). The CDR3 is 15 amino acids. V was pared by 2 bases and J by 8 bases, with 18 bases between. CDR3 in amino acids: CASSIIFGGQGTQYF. The CDR3 bases are TGTGCCAGTAGTATAATCTTCGGGGGTCAGGGAACCCAGTACTTC.

The rearrangement joins TRBV20-1 to TRBJ2-2, with TRBD1 identical over 7 bases. Germline-derived CDR1 and CDR2 are DFQATT and SNEGSKA (reference sequence). The length of the CDR3 is 12 residues. V was clipped by 5 bases and J by 6 bases; unmatched bases: 3. The CDR3 protein is CSAPTGAGELFF. The CDR3, as DNA: TGCAGTGCTCCTACAGGGGCCGGGGAGCTGTTTTTT.

This clonotype was counted ten times or more. The rearrangement uses TRBV2 and TRBJ2-7; D remains unclear. This CDR3 is 14 amino acids long. The V gene's germline CDR1 is SNHLY and CDR2 FYNNEI. V lost 1 base and J lost 1, with 8 bases in between. The CDR3 nucleotides are TGTGCCAGCAGTGAAGAGACGGTATCCTACGAGCAGTACTTC. It yields the protein CASSEETVSYEQYF.

This clonotype occurred many times. V usage is TRBV30 and J usage is TRBJ2-1; the D gene is possibly TRBD2 (6 bases). V was trimmed by 2 bases and J by 4 bases, leaving 15 bases between them. There are 15 residues in the CDR3. The V gene's germline CDR1 is GTSNPN and CDR2 SVGIG (reference sequence). The CDR3: CAWSKLAVTYNEQFF. CDR3 bases: TGTGCCTGGAGTAAGTTAGCGGTAACGTACAATGAGCAGTTCTTC.

The rearrangement uses TRBV18 and TRBJ2-7; TRBD1 aligns across 7 bases. CDR1 and CDR2 from the germline V gene are KGHSH and LQKENI. This CDR3 has 14 residues. The trim removed 8 bases at V and 2 bases at J, leaving 9 bases unmatched. CDR3 DNA sequence: TGTGCCAGCCAAAAAGGACAGGCAACCTACGAGCAGTACTTC. Its protein product is CASQKGQATYEQYF.

The chain employs TRBV7-3 and TRBJ1-4; D unresolved. CDR1 is SGHTA, CDR2 FQGTGA, per germline. The V and J ends lost 5 bases and 7 bases respectively, with 11 bases between them. CDR3 size: 13 residues. Written as DNA, the CDR3 is TGTGCCAGCAGCCTTAGTAAGGGTGAAAAACTGTTTTTT. Its protein product is CASSLSKGEKLFF.

This clonotype turned up a few times. J is TRBJ2-1 and V is TRBV5-1; possibly TRBD1 for D (5 bases). CDR1 and CDR2 from the germline V gene are SGHRS and YFSETQ. The CDR3 is made up of 13 amino acids. V gave up 2 bases and J gave up 5 bases, with 8 bases separating them. The CDR3 DNA reads as TGCGCCAGCAGCTTTGACAGCCACAATGAGCAGTTCTTC. It yields the protein CASSFDSHNEQFF.

The table lists this clonotype with many counts. The chain employs TRBV10-3 and TRBJ2-7, with 7 bases matching TRBD1. V trimming: 4 bases; J trimming: 3 bases; junction bases outside the gene matches: 3. The germline V gene encodes CDR1 ENHRY and CDR2 SYGVKD. This CDR3 is built from 13 residues. CDR3 bases: TGTGCCATCAGTGGACAGGGTCTCTACGAGCAGTACTTC. It encodes CAISGQGLYEQYF.

The V gene is TRBV5-4, the J gene TRBJ2-1, with 13 nucleotides matching TRBD2. From germline, CDR1 is SGHNT and CDR2 YYREEE (reference sequence). Losses at the gene ends were 4 bases for V and 9 bases for J; bases not matched to a gene: 4. CDR3 length: 14 amino acids. CDR3 nucleotides: TGTGCCAGCAGCGGACTAGCGGGAGAGGGTGAGCAGTTCTTC. Amino acid sequence: CASSGLAGEGEQFF.

This clonotype was detected many times. The chain's CDR3 is CASSLGTGSNTEAFF. DNA for the CDR3: TGTGCCAGCAGCTTGGGAACAGGGTCGAACACTGAAGCTTTCTTT. J is TRBJ1-1 and V is TRBV5-5; a weak D match, TRBD1 (6 bases). Germline values: CDR1 SGHKS, CDR2 YYEKEE (reference sequence). Trimming stripped 0 bases from V and 1 base from J, with 10 bases between. This CDR3 has 15 residues.

In this sample, this clonotype turned up a few times. CDR3 residues: CASSLEWEAFF. CDR3 bases: TGTGCCAGCAGCTTAGAGTGGGAAGCTTTCTTT. The genes are TRBV7-9 and TRBJ1-1; D remains ambiguous. The V and J ends lost 1 base and 8 bases respectively, with 5 bases between them. The CDR3 extends over 11 amino acids. Germline loops: CDR1 SEHNR, CDR2 FQNEAQ (reference sequence).

As regards this clonotype: Sequence at one end of the junction differs from germline and may be a read error. The V call is TRBV5-5, the J call TRBJ2-1, with D possibly being TRBD2 (6 bases). CDR1 SGHKS and CDR2 YYEKEE come from the germline V gene (reference sequence). The CDR3 consists of 15 residues. The CDR3 protein is CASSLEGPGYNDQFF. The DNA for the CDR3 is TGCGCCAGCAGCTTGGAGGGCCCGGGGTACAATGATCAGTTCTTC.

This clonotype was counted between two and nine times. The rearrangement joins TRBV7-9 to TRBJ1-1; D gene uncertain. Germline assignment: CDR1 SEHNR and CDR2 FQNEAQ (reference sequence). V was shortened by 1 base and J by 4 bases, with 13 bases between the two germline ends. This CDR3 is built from 15 residues. The CDR3 DNA is TGTGCCAGCAGCTTAGGAGTGCGGGGTAGCACTGAAGCTTTCTTT. This encodes CASSLGVRGSTEAFF.

The chain uses TRBV6-2 or TRBV6-3 and TRBJ2-2; TRBD1 agrees at 7 bases. J lost 4 bases, V lost 1 base, and 6 bases had no gene match. The CDR3 totals 16 residues. CDR1 and CDR2 from the germline V gene are MNHEY and SVGEGT. The chain's CDR3 is CASSYYRGGGTGELFF. The CDR3 coding sequence is TGTGCCAGCAGTTACTATCGAGGGGGCGGCACCGGGGAGCTGTTTTTT.

The table lists this clonotype with a few counts. The rearrangement joins TRBV30 to TRBJ1-5; D is uncertain. Germline V gene sequence: CDR1 GTSNPN, CDR2 SVGIG (reference sequence). V was shortened by 2 bases and J by 9 bases, with 11 bases between the two germline ends. The CDR3 covers 12 residues. In nucleotides, the CDR3 is TGTGCCTGGAGTAGAGGGTTTGGGCCCCAGCATTTT. Encoded protein: CAWSRGFGPQHF. Full variable domain (rest looked up from reference TRBV30 and TRBJ1-5): SQTIHQWPATLVQPVGSPLSLECTVEGTSNPNLYWYRQAAGRGLQLLFYSVGIGQISSEVPQNLSASRPQDRQFILSSKKLLLSDSGFYLCAWSRGFGPQHFGDGTRLSIL.

As to this clonotype: A much larger clone sits a single nucleotide away, making a read error possible. The J gene is TRBJ2-2, the V gene TRBV28; TRBD2 is a possible D gene (8 bases). V lost 8 bases, J lost 0 bases, and 22 bases lay in between. Germline CDR1 MDHEN, CDR2 SYDVKM. The length of the CDR3 is 18 residues. As DNA, the CDR3 is TGTGCCAGCGGCCTTGTCGGGAGGGGGCCATCGAACACCGGGGAGCTGTTTTTT. Residues: CASGLVGRGPSNTGELFF.

V gene TRBV15 combines with J gene TRBJ2-3; D is unresolved. CDR3 length: 14 residues. Trimming stripped 0 bases from V and 8 bases from J, with 12 bases between. Germline CDR1 reads LNHNV; CDR2 reads YYDKDF (reference sequence). The CDR3 sequence: CATSRDGRASTQYF. The DNA of the CDR3 is TGTGCCACCAGCAGAGATGGAAGGGCGAGTACGCAGTATTTT.

This clonotype turned up a few times. V and J are TRBV12-3 or TRBV12-4 and TRBJ2-2, with 7 positions matching TRBD2. The CDR3 runs to 16 residues. The V gene end was trimmed by 3 bases and the J gene end by 3 bases; junction bases not matched to a gene: 7. CDR3 nucleotides: TGTGCCAGCAGTTTTGGCGGGAGCGTAGACACCGGGGAGCTGTTTTTT. This encodes CASSFGGSVDTGELFF.

Many counts were recorded for this clonotype. V is TRBV6-5 and J is TRBJ2-3; D could derive from TRBD1 or TRBD2 (5 bases each). CDR1 is MNHEY and CDR2 is SVGAGI in the germline V gene. Trimming left V 2 bases short and J 2 bases short, with 11 bases between. The CDR3 extends over 15 amino acids. The CDR3 is CASSYMGEATDTQYF. As DNA, the CDR3 is TGTGCCAGCAGTTACATGGGGGAAGCCACAGATACGCAGTATTTT.

This clonotype was observed at least ten times. The chain carries TRBV28 and TRBJ1-1; TRBD1 matches 8 bases. The CDR3 sequence is 13 residues long. Unmatched junction bases numbered 3, after V lost 5 bases and J lost 4 bases. Germline CDR1 is MDHEN and CDR2 is SYDVKM. Here the CDR3 reads CASSHGTGTEAFF. In DNA, the CDR3 is TGTGCCAGCAGTCACGGGACAGGCACTGAAGCTTTCTTT.

The table lists this clonotype with a few counts. This rearrangement joins TRBV12-5 to TRBJ2-7, with D unclear. Trimming removed 5 bases from V and 0 bases from J, with 8 bases in between. This CDR3 is built from 13 residues. Germline CDR1 and CDR2: LGHNT and FRNRAP. The CDR3 DNA is TGTGCTAGTGGTCCCAGGAGCTCCTACGAGCAGTACTTC. This sequence encodes CASGPRSSYEQYF.

In this sample, this clonotype turned up a few times. The V call is TRBV5-1, the J call TRBJ1-1; no clear D gene. The length of the CDR3 is 13 residues. Germline CDR1 reads SGHRS; CDR2 reads YFSETQ. Trimming pared 0 bases from V and 8 bases from J, leaving 11 bases between. CDR3 protein: CASSLDAGPEAFF. In DNA form, the CDR3 reads TGCGCCAGCAGCTTGGATGCAGGACCCGAAGCTTTCTTT.

The chain links TRBV7-6 to TRBJ2-5, with 7 bases identical to TRBD2. The CDR3 consists of 15 residues. CDR1 is SGHVS, CDR2 FNYEAQ, per germline. V gave up 7 bases and J gave up 3 bases; unmatched junction bases: 11. The CDR3 loop is CASTAAGALEETQYF. CDR3 bases: TGTGCCAGCACCGCTGCGGGAGCCCTTGAAGAGACCCAGTACTTC.

This clonotype has only a few counts. The chain combines TRBV5-1 with TRBJ1-1, with D possibly matching TRBD1 (6 bases). CDR3 length equals 16 residues. With 0 bases removed from V and 4 bases from J, the gap between germline ends came to 16 bases. CDR1 and CDR2 (germline): SGHRS, YFSETQ. Written as DNA, the CDR3 is TGCGCCAGCAGCTTGGGGGGCAACCTAGGGGGCACTGAAGCTTTCTTT. The encoded protein is CASSLGGNLGGTEAFF.

The chain uses TRBV9 and TRBJ2-5, with 8 bases matching TRBD2. CDR3 length: 14 amino acids. Losses at the gene ends were 3 bases for V and 5 bases for J; bases not matched to a gene: 6. The V gene's germline CDR1 is SGDLS and CDR2 YYNGEE. CDR3 in amino acids: CASSATSGVETQYF. The CDR3 nucleotides read TGTGCCAGCAGCGCTACTAGCGGAGTGGAGACCCAGTACTTC.

The rearrangement joins TRBV15 to TRBJ2-5, with D perhaps TRBD1 (6 bases). The CDR3 is 15 amino acids. From germline, CDR1 is LNHNV and CDR2 YYDKDF (reference sequence). Trimming took 0 bases from V and 5 from J, leaving 13 bases between them. Here the CDR3 DNA reads TGTGCCACCAGCAGAGATGATCAGGGGCTGGAGACCCAGTACTTC. Encoded protein: CATSRDDQGLETQYF.

The chain is built from TRBV20-1 and TRBJ2-5, with D possibly being TRBD1 or TRBD2 (5 bases each). Germline V gene lookup returns CDR1 DFQATT and CDR2 SNEGSKA (reference sequence). V was shortened by 7 bases and J by 1 base, with 13 bases between the two germline ends. This CDR3 has 13 residues. CDR3 sequence reads: CSVPGQSQETQYF. As DNA, the CDR3 is TGCAGTGTCCCGGGGCAGAGCCAAGAGACCCAGTACTTC.